This TCR beta chain was identified in a study of T cells after yellow fever vaccination. This clonotype appeared a few times. What it binds is unknown. They built TCR cDNA with 5'RACE template switching, a step that put in a universal primer site and UMIs. TCRdb redid the calling of the 5' RACE reads with MiXCR, one entry per CDR3 protein. Of 350,000 to 450,000 distinct CDR3 sequences detected, 6% to 8% appear once; the ten largest clones hold over 12%. CDR1 and CDR2 (germline): LGHNA, YSLEER. The CDR3 contains 12 residues. V lost 3 bases and J lost 10, with 10 bases in between. General study findings and limits: Across the CD4 and CD8 compartments, a small share of clonotypes was present in both. Clones from primary vaccination mostly reappeared after the booster (less than 98% CD4, approximately 88% CD8).

The source was PBMCs, collected 5 days after the yellow fever booster vaccination. The receptor was derived from a young man who received the YFV17D yellow fever vaccine. This chain uses TRBV4-3 with TRBJ2-1; D is ambiguous. CDR3 sequence (DNA): TGCGCCAGCAGCCATCCCTTCGGCGAGCAGTTCTTC. It encodes CASSHPFGEQFF.